This passage covers 20 T cell receptor beta chains from one sample sequenced in a study of shared clonotypes between healthy human individuals. Naive CD8 cells lacked CD45RO and underwent positive selection for CCR7, leaving out terminally differentiated effector memory CD45RA+ cells. Here immunoSEQ multiplex PCR was the method, and the copy in TCRdb shows in-frame clones only, minus some. The sample records roughly 2.1 million clones, just over 90% being singletons. Sequenced material: naive CD8+ T cells from PBMCs. The receptors were gathered from a man aged 18 to 30 in good health. Some clones in this sample may be carry-over from other donors' samples.

The chain joins TRBV29-1 to TRBJ2-5; D is perhaps TRBD1 (5 bases). The CDR3 consists of 11 residues. The V gene lost 7 bases and the J gene lost 11 bases, with 17 bases spanning the gap. Germline-derived CDR1 and CDR2 are SQVTM and ANQGSEA. The CDR3 coding sequence is TGCAGCGCATCTGGGGCAAATGAGCAGTACTTC. It codes for CSASGANEQYF.

The gene calls are TRBV9 and TRBJ1-1, with D unclear. This CDR3 contains 15 residues. V lost 0 bases and J lost 6, with 15 bases in between. Germline CDR1 is SGDLS and CDR2 is YYNGEE. The CDR3 coding sequence is TGTGCCAGCAGCGTAGGGGTGACACCTCTTGCTGAAGCTTTCTTT. Its protein product is CASSVGVTPLAEAFF.

This clone was counted once. The V and J genes are TRBV7-8 and TRBJ2-7, with D perhaps TRBD2 (5 bases). Trimming stripped 5 bases from V and 6 bases from J, with 14 bases between. CDR3 length: 13 amino acids. Germline loops: CDR1 SGHVS, CDR2 FQNEAQ. The CDR3 region is CASSGRRVLEQYF. CDR3 nucleotides: TGTGCCAGCAGCGGACGGCGGGTGCTCGAGCAGTACTTC.

The gene calls are TRBV5-6 and TRBJ2-5, with 10 bases fitting TRBD1. The J call is uncertain, as TRBJ2-7 better fits the DNA end. Germline values: CDR1 SGHDT, CDR2 YYEEEE. The CDR3 consists of 16 residues. The CDR3 spells CASSFRDRGLFDEQYF. The CDR3 DNA reads as TGTGCCAGCAGCTTCCGGGACAGGGGCCTCTTTGACGAGCAGTACTTC.

V is TRBV7-9 and J is TRBJ2-7; TRBD1 agrees at 7 bases. The germline gives CDR1 SEHNR, CDR2 FQNEAQ (reference sequence). The junction had 3 bases not matched to a gene; V was cut back by 4 bases and J by 0 bases. The CDR3 sequence is 14 residues long. In nucleotides, the CDR3 is TGTGCCAGCAGCTGGTCAGGGGGCTCCTACGAGCAGTACTTC. Translating gives CASSWSGGSYEQYF.

The chain has TRBV5-6 and TRBJ1-5; D perhaps matches TRBD1 (5 bases). CDR1 and CDR2 (germline): SGHDT, YYEEEE. Between the trimmed V and J ends, which lost 3 bases and 4 bases, there was a span of 17 bases. The CDR3 sequence is 16 residues long. In nucleotides, the CDR3 is TGTGCCAGCAGCTGGGGACTTCCTGGGACTAATCAGCCCCAGCATTTT. Its translation is CASSWGLPGTNQPQHF.

As to this clone: Other DNA sequences in this specimen translate into the identical CDR3. The chain uses TRBV5-1 and TRBJ2-7; 7 bases fit TRBD1. In germline, CDR1 is SGHRS, CDR2 YFSETQ. The CDR3 has 15 residues. J gave up 0 bases and V 2 bases, and 5 bases lay outside the gene matches. CDR3 DNA sequence: TGCGCCAGCAGCTTCTGGACAGGTACCTCCTACGAGCAGTACTTC. It translates to CASSFWTGTSYEQYF.

This rearrangement joins TRBV29-1 to TRBJ1-2; TRBD1 aligns across 8 bases. Germline assignment: CDR1 SQVTM and CDR2 ANQGSEA. This CDR3 has 15 amino acids. V was clipped by 7 bases and J by 2 bases; unmatched bases: 12. The CDR3 reads CSAWDRSLLNYGYTF. CDR3 coding DNA: TGCAGCGCCTGGGACAGGTCTCTATTAAACTATGGCTACACCTTC. Based on the CDR3 plus reference TRBV29-1 and TRBJ1-2, the full variable domain is SAVISQKPSRDICQRGTSLTIQCQVDSQVTMMFWYRQQPGQSLTLIATANQGSEATYESGFVIDKFPISRPNLTFSTLTVSNMSPEDSSIYLCSAWDRSLLNYGYTFGSGTRLTVV.

This clone was counted once. An end of the junction differs from the germline gene, which may be a read error. The genes are TRBV27 and TRBJ2-7; D is undetermined. Germline lookup yields CDR1 MNHEY and CDR2 SMNVEV (reference sequence). The CDR3 loop spans 14 amino acids. DNA of the CDR3: TGTGCCAGCAGTATATCCCGTGGGGCCTACGAGCAGTACTTC. This translates into CASSISRGAYEQYF.

Regarding this clone: The sample has other DNA sequences that encode this CDR3 too. The genes are TRBV7-9 and TRBJ2-3; 11 nucleotides agree with TRBD2. CDR3 size: 16 residues. Germline CDR1 and CDR2: SEHNR and FQNEAQ (reference sequence). V trimming: 4 bases; J trimming: 1 base; junction bases outside the gene matches: 4. CDR3 amino acids: CASSSGTSGRTDTQYF. In DNA form, the CDR3 reads TGTGCCAGCAGCTCCGGGACTAGCGGACGCACAGATACGCAGTATTTT.

This chain joins TRBV4-1 and TRBJ1-2; TRBD1 is a possible D gene (5 bases). The CDR3 totals 14 residues. Germline V gives CDR1 MGHRA, CDR2 YSYEKL. Trimming shortened V by 3 bases and J by 8 bases, and 16 bases separated the two germline ends. The CDR3 DNA reads as TGCGCCAGCAGCCACCCCTCCGGCAGGGAAGGCTACACCTTC. Amino acids: CASSHPSGREGYTF.

This clone was counted a single time. The chain uses TRBV28 and TRBJ2-7; D may match TRBD1 or TRBD2 (5 bases each). Trimming removed 7 bases at V and 2 bases at J, with 12 bases between. CDR3 size: 13 residues. Germline assignment: CDR1 MDHEN and CDR2 SYDVKM. CDR3 sequence (DNA): TGTGCCAGCACCGGGGCAGGGACCTACGAGCAGTACTTC. It specifies CASTGAGTYEQYF.

The chain has TRBV19 and TRBJ2-6, with unresolved D. Trimming cost V 1 base and J 2 bases, with 6 bases left between them. The V gene's germline CDR1 is LNHDA and CDR2 SQIVND (reference sequence). The CDR3 consists of 15 residues. The CDR3 DNA reads as TGTGCCAGTAGTATAGGGAGTACTGGGGCCAACGTCCTGACTTTC. Translating it yields CASSIGSTGANVLTF.

The CDR3 nucleotides are TGTGCCAGCAGCCAGGAGCTAGCGGGAGAGACGGACACCGGGGAGCTGTTTTTT. Its translation: CASSQELAGETDTGELFF. This chain joins TRBV4-2 and TRBJ2-2, with 10 bases matching TRBD2. This CDR3 is built from 18 residues. Germline CDR1 reads LGHNA; CDR2 reads YNFKEQ. Germline trimming cut 3 bases from V and 3 bases from J; bases unmatched to any gene: 10.

This rearrangement joins TRBV5-6 to TRBJ1-2; D may be TRBD1 (5 bases). V lost 4 bases to trimming and J lost 4 bases, with 20 bases between them. Germline CDR1 and CDR2: SGHDT and YYEEEE. This CDR3 has 16 amino acids. CDR3 in amino acids: CASSPLRMTAIYGYTF. The CDR3 DNA follows: TGTGCCAGCAGCCCCCTCCGAATGACAGCGATCTATGGCTACACCTTC.

The CDR3 protein is CASSARHGELYEQYF. The DNA of the CDR3 is TGTGCCAGCAGCGCCCGACACGGCGAACTTTACGAGCAGTACTTC. This chain links TRBV9 with TRBJ2-7; D unresolved. The CDR3 is 15 amino acids. With 3 bases removed from V and 4 bases from J, the gap between germline ends came to 17 bases. From germline, CDR1 is SGDLS and CDR2 YYNGEE. The entire variable domain, with the rest obtained from reference TRBV9 and TRBJ2-7, is as follows: DSGVTQTPKHLITATGQRVTLRCSPRSGDLSVYWYQQSLDQGLQFLIQYYNGEERAKGNILERFSAQQFPDLHSELNLSSLELGDSALYFCASSARHGELYEQYFGPGTRLTVT.

In this sample, this clone turned up once. The gene calls are TRBV4-1 and TRBJ2-1, with D hard to call. The germline V and J ends were trimmed by 0 bases and 4 bases, with 16 bases remaining between them. CDR3 length: 17 residues. Germline CDR1 MGHRA, CDR2 YSYEKL. Written as DNA, the CDR3 is TGCGCCAGCAGCCAAGATTTTGGTTCTGGGATTTACAATGAGCAGTTCTTC. This translates into CASSQDFGSGIYNEQFF.

The chain has TRBV6-5 and TRBJ2-3; tentatively, D is TRBD1 or TRBD2 (5 bases each). The CDR3 runs to 15 residues. V was cut by 8 bases and J by 6 bases, with 21 bases left in between. Germline assignment: CDR1 MNHEY and CDR2 SVGAGI. CDR3 DNA: TGTGCCAGCTCTAAGGGACCGGGTTCCCCCGATACGCAGTATTTT. It codes for CASSKGPGSPDTQYF.

This clone was seen a few times. The chain employs TRBV25-1 and TRBJ1-5; D gene ambiguous. Germline CDR1 reads MGHDK; CDR2 reads SYGVNS. The CDR3 extends over 13 amino acids. The ends were cut back, 6 bases at V and 7 bases at J, with 13 bases in the middle. The CDR3 here is CASSGVWGQPQHF. The CDR3 bases are TGTGCCAGCAGCGGGGTTTGGGGACAGCCCCAGCATTTT.

The chain has TRBV4-3 and TRBJ1-1, with unresolved D. Trimming cost V 1 base and J 0 bases, with 9 bases left between them. This CDR3 is built from 15 residues. Germline V gene sequence: CDR1 LGHNA, CDR2 YSLEER. CDR3 loop: CASSQVLAVNTEAFF. CDR3 sequence (DNA): TGCGCCAGCAGCCAAGTCTTAGCAGTGAACACTGAAGCTTTCTTT.